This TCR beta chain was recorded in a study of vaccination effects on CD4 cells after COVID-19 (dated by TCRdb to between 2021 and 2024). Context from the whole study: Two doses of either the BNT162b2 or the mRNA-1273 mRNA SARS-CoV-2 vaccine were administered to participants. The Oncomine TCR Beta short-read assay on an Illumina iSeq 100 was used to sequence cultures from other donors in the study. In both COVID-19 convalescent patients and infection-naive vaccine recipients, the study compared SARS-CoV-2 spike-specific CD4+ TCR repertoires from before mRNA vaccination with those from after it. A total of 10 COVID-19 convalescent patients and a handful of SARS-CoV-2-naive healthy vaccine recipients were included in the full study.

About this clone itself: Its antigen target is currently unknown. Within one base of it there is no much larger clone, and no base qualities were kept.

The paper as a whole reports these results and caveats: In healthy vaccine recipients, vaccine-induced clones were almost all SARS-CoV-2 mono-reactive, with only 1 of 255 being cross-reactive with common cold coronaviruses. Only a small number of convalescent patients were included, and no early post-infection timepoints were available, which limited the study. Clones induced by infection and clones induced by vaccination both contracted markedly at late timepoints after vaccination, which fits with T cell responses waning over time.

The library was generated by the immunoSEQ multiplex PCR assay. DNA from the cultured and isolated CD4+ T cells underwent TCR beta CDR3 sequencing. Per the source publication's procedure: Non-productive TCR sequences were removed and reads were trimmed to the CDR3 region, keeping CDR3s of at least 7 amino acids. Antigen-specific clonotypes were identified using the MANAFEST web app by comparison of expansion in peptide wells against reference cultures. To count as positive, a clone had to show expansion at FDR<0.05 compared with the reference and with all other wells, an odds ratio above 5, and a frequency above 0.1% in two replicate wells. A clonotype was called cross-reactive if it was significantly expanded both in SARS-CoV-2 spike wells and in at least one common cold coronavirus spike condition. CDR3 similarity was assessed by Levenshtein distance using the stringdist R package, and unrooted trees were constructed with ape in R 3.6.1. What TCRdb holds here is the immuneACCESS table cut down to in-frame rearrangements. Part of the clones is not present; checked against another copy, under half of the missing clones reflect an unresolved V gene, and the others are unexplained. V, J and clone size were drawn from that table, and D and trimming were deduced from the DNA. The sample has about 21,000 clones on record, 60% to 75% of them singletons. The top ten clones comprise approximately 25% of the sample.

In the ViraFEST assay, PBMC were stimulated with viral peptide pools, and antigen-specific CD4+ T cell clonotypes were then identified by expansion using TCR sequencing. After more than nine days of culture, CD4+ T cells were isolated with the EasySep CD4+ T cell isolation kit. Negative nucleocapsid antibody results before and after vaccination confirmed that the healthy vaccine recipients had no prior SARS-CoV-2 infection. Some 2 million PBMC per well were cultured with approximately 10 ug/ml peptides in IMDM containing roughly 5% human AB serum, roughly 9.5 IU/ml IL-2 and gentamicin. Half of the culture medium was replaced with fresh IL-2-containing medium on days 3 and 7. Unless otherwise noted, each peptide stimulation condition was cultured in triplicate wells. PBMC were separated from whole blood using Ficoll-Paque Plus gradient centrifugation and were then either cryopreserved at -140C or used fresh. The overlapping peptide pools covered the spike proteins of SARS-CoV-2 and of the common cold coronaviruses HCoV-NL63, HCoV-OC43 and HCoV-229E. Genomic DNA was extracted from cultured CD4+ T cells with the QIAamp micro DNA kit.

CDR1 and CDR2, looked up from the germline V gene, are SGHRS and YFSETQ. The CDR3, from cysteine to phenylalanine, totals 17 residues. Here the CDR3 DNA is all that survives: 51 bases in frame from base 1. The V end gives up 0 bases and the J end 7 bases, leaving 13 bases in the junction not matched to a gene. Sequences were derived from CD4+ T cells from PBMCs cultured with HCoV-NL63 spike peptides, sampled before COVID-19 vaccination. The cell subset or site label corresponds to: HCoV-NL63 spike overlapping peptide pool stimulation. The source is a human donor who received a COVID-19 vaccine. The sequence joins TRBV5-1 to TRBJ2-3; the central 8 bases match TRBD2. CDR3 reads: CASSLERGSGMVNTQYF. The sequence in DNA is TGCGCCAGCAGCTTGGAGCGCGGTAGCGGGATGGTAAATACGCAGTATTTT.